A single sample gave rise to the 28 T cell receptor beta chains below, sequenced in a study of CD8 T cells in Susac syndrome. Random-hexamer reverse transcription was applied to roughly 0.45 to 1 ug RNA. In TCRdb, the immunoSEQ multiplex PCR reads were re-called with MiXCR into one record per CDR3 protein. The sample has around 300,000 distinct CDR3 sequences, around nine tenths seen once. Material for sequencing was CD8+ T cells from PBMCs. These receptors were collected from a human donor with multiple sclerosis.

The chain uses TRBV14 and TRBJ2-1, with TRBD2 identical over 12 bases. With 5 bases clipped from V and 8 bases from J, the junction kept 10 bases outside the gene matches. The CDR3 covers 16 residues. Germline assignment: CDR1 SGHDN and CDR2 FVKESK. The CDR3 coding sequence is TGTGCCAGCAGCACCTACCCTAGCGGGGGGGCCTATGAGCAGTTCTTC. Translation: CASSTYPSGGAYEQFF.

This sequence joins TRBV7-9 and TRBJ2-5; no definite D call. The germline V gene encodes CDR1 SEHNR and CDR2 FQNEAQ (reference sequence). V lost 4 bases and J 0 bases, leaving 12 bases between the germline ends. This CDR3 region has 15 residues. The CDR3 region is CASSSLGRYQETQYF. The CDR3 region has the DNA TGTGCCAGCAGCTCCCTCGGCAGGTACCAAGAGACCCAGTACTTC.

The chain links TRBV19 to TRBJ1-5, with TRBD1 identical over 9 bases. The CDR3 runs to 15 residues. V trimming: 5 bases; J trimming: 4 bases; junction bases outside the gene matches: 6. The germline CDR1 and CDR2 sequences are LNHDA and SQIVND (reference sequence). DNA for the CDR3: TGTGCCAGTAGTGCCTCGACAGGGGGTAATCAGCCCCAGCATTTT. It encodes CASSASTGGNQPQHF. The complete variable domain, with remaining parts taken from reference TRBV19 and TRBJ1-5, reads DGGITQSPKYLFRKEGQNVTLSCEQNLNHDAMYWYRQDPGQGLRLIYYSQIVNDFQKGDIAEGYSVSREKKESFPLTVTSAQKNPTAFYLCASSASTGGNQPQHFGDGTRLSIL.

This clonotype was observed many times. The chain carries TRBV7-9 and TRBJ2-7, with unresolved D. The CDR3 contains 12 residues. Germline V lookup: CDR1 SEHNR, CDR2 FQNEAQ (reference sequence). The V end was cut by 1 base, the J end by 0 bases, with 1 base between. The CDR3 DNA reads as TGTGCCAGCAGCTTAGTCTCCTACGAGCAGTACTTC. Protein sequence: CASSLVSYEQYF.

The chain carries TRBV7-6 and TRBJ2-2; D remains unclear. In germline, CDR1 is SGHVS, CDR2 FNYEAQ. CDR3 length equals 13 residues. Trimming shortened V by 5 bases and J by 5 bases, and 9 bases separated the two germline ends. The CDR3 nucleotides are TGTGCCAGCAGCGGCCGTACGACCGGGGAGCTGTTTTTT. This encodes CASSGRTTGELFF.

V and J are TRBV9 and TRBJ1-5; D gene ambiguous. V lost 3 bases to trimming and J lost 0 bases, with 7 bases between them. This CDR3 comprises 14 residues. The germline CDR1 and CDR2 sequences are SGDLS and YYNGEE. CDR3 sequence reads: CASSDGDSNQPQHF. The CDR3 DNA sequence: TGTGCCAGCAGCGATGGAGATAGCAATCAGCCCCAGCATTTT.

This rearrangement joins TRBV29-1 to TRBJ2-1; D is uncertain. The V gene's germline CDR1 is SQVTM and CDR2 ANQGSEA. The CDR3 has 11 residues. V lost 0 bases and J lost 6, with 3 bases in between. The CDR3 DNA sequence: TGCAGCGTTGAAGAGCGCAATGAGCAGTTCTTC. Amino acids: CSVEERNEQFF.

The genes are TRBV4-2 and TRBJ1-4; D ambiguous. This CDR3 is 14 amino acids long. CDR1 and CDR2 from the germline V gene are LGHNA and YNFKEQ. V was cut by 4 bases and J by 6 bases, with 12 bases left in between. The CDR3 sequence: CASSRNLGDEKLFF. The DNA of the CDR3 is TGTGCCAGCAGCCGGAACTTAGGCGATGAAAAACTGTTTTTT.

The chain has TRBV7-3 and TRBJ2-1; D unresolved. This CDR3 has 14 residues. V was cut by 5 bases and J by 6 bases, with 14 bases left in between. The germline V gene encodes CDR1 SGHTA and CDR2 FQGTGA. The chain's CDR3 is CASSTGNGVNEQFF. The CDR3, as DNA: TGTGCCAGCAGCACGGGTAACGGTGTCAATGAGCAGTTCTTC. Variable domain in full (rest from reference TRBV7-3 and TRBJ2-1): GAGVSQTPSNKVTEKGKYVELRCDPISGHTALYWYRQSLGQGPEFLIYFQGTGAADDSGLPNDRFFAVRPEGSVSTLKIQRTERGDSAVYLCASSTGNGVNEQFFGPGTRLTVL.

The gene calls are TRBV6-6 and TRBJ1-3; no firm D call. The CDR3 spans 15 residues. The V gene's germline CDR1 is MNHNY and CDR2 SVGAGI (reference sequence). Between the trimmed V and J ends, which lost 4 bases and 7 bases, there was a span of 17 bases. DNA for the CDR3: TGTGCCAGCAGTTCGTCAGAGATCAGCCCGAACACCATATATTTT. It encodes CASSSSEISPNTIYF.

This chain joins TRBV12-3 or TRBV12-4 and TRBJ2-1; 11 bases are shared with TRBD2. This CDR3 is built from 14 residues. With V trimmed by 6 bases and J by 8 bases, 6 bases remained unmatched. The CDR3 DNA follows: TGTGCCAGCAGGCGGACTAGCGGGCCGGATGAGCAGTTCTTC. Translation gives CASRRTSGPDEQFF.

This clonotype was found a few times. This CDR3 is CASSFRGNNEQFF. CDR3 nucleotides: TGTGCCAGCAGTTTTCGGGGAAACAATGAGCAGTTCTTC. The chain recombines TRBV6-6 with TRBJ2-1, with D possibly TRBD2 on 5 matching bases. CDR3 size: 13 residues. The germline V and J ends were trimmed by 4 bases and 5 bases, with 9 bases remaining between them. Germline V CDR1 and CDR2: MNHNY, SVGAGI (reference sequence).

V is TRBV19 and J is TRBJ2-5; the match to TRBD2 covers 8 bases. Germline assignment: CDR1 LNHDA and CDR2 SQIVND (reference sequence). V was clipped by 5 bases and J by 2 bases; unmatched bases: 4. The length of the CDR3 is 14 residues. The CDR3: CASSELAAQETQYF. The CDR3 DNA is TGTGCCAGTAGTGAACTAGCGGCTCAAGAGACCCAGTACTTC.

J is TRBJ1-1 and V is TRBV4-3; D gene unclear. V lost 10 bases and J lost 3, with 18 bases in between. Germline CDR1 and CDR2: LGHNA and YSLEER. The CDR3 is 14 residues long. The CDR3 bases are TGCGCCACCAGACCGCAACCTGGGGACACTGAAGCTTTCTTT. It specifies CATRPQPGDTEAFF.

The V gene is TRBV5-1, the J gene TRBJ2-1; 8 bases line up with TRBD1. The V and J ends lost 3 bases and 6 bases, in that order; junction bases with no gene match: 17. Germline loops: CDR1 SGHRS, CDR2 YFSETQ. This CDR3 comprises 18 residues. CDR3 sequence (DNA): TGCGCCAGCAGCTGGACCCAGACCGGGACAGGAATTTCCAATGAGCAGTTCTTC. This sequence encodes CASSWTQTGTGISNEQFF.

The V gene is TRBV10-2, the J gene TRBJ2-2; 8 bases agree with TRBD2. The CDR3 sequence is 14 residues long. V was pared by 4 bases and J by 6 bases, with 4 bases of the junction left unmatched. CDR1 WSHSY and CDR2 SAAADI come from the germline V gene. CDR3 in amino acids: CASSAGLGPGELFF. In DNA form, the CDR3 reads TGCGCCAGCAGTGCGGGACTAGGACCCGGGGAGCTGTTTTTT.

The rearrangement links TRBV7-3 to TRBJ1-1; TRBD1 matches at 7 bases. CDR3 length: 16 amino acids. The germline V gene encodes CDR1 SGHTA and CDR2 FQGTGA. V lost 0 bases to trimming and J lost 0 bases; unmatched junction nucleotides: 4. The CDR3 sequence is CASSLTPQGLNTEAFF. The CDR3 bases are TGTGCCAGCAGCTTAACCCCACAGGGGTTGAACACTGAAGCTTTCTTT.

The V gene is TRBV12-3 or TRBV12-4, the J gene TRBJ1-1; the match to TRBD1 covers 7 bases. The CDR3 totals 17 residues. Unmatched junction bases numbered 12, after V lost 5 bases and J lost 0 bases. The CDR3 is CASSPSRLTGLNTEAFF. CDR3 nucleotides: TGTGCCAGCAGTCCTAGCCGCCTGACAGGGTTGAACACTGAAGCTTTCTTT.

This chain joins TRBV7-9 and TRBJ1-1; D may be TRBD1 (5 bases). The length of the CDR3 is 13 residues. V lost 5 bases to trimming and J lost 1 base, with 8 bases between them. Germline V gives CDR1 SEHNR, CDR2 FQNEAQ (reference sequence). The CDR3 protein is CASSHGQNTEAFF. The DNA for the CDR3 is TGTGCCAGCAGCCACGGACAGAACACTGAAGCTTTCTTT.

The rearrangement uses TRBV9 and TRBJ2-2; D is perhaps TRBD2 (6 bases). Germline lookup yields CDR1 SGDLS and CDR2 YYNGEE. The CDR3 has 16 residues. Trimming removed 0 bases at V and 6 bases at J, with 15 bases between. The CDR3 here is CASSVDDLLASGELFF. The CDR3, as DNA: TGTGCCAGCAGCGTAGATGACCTCCTAGCGTCCGGGGAGCTGTTTTTT. The full variable domain, completed using reference TRBV9 and TRBJ2-2, is DSGVTQTPKHLITATGQRVTLRCSPRSGDLSVYWYQQSLDQGLQFLIQYYNGEERAKGNILERFSAQQFPDLHSELNLSSLELGDSALYFCASSVDDLLASGELFFGEGSRLTVL.

The gene calls are TRBV15 and TRBJ2-1; a weak D match, TRBD1 (6 bases). Germline V lookup: CDR1 LNHNV, CDR2 YYDKDF (reference sequence). CDR3 length: 17 residues. V gave up 0 bases and J gave up 1 base, with 13 bases separating them. The CDR3 loop reads CATSRDYDRRSYNEQFF. The CDR3 nucleotides are TGTGCCACCAGCAGAGATTACGACAGGAGATCCTACAATGAGCAGTTCTTC.

The sample holds a few counts of this clonotype. The chain links TRBV4-1 to TRBJ1-2; D possibly corresponds to TRBD1 (6 bases). CDR1 and CDR2 (germline): MGHRA, YSYEKL. Deletions cut 4 bases from V and 3 bases from J, with 15 bases between. The CDR3 covers 15 residues. CDR3 protein: CASSPPGQKHYGYTF. In DNA form, the CDR3 reads TGCGCCAGCAGCCCTCCGGGACAAAAGCACTATGGCTACACCTTC.

The rearrangement links TRBV19 to TRBJ2-3; 12 bases are a match to TRBD2. Germline-derived CDR1 and CDR2 are LNHDA and SQIVND (reference sequence). After removal of 1 base from V and 1 base from J, the junction contained 3 bases not matched to a gene. CDR3 length: 17 amino acids. The CDR3 here is CASSIVTSGSGTDTQYF. The CDR3 coding sequence is TGTGCCAGTAGTATAGTGACTAGCGGGAGTGGCACAGATACGCAGTATTTT.

This clonotype appeared a single time. This sequence joins TRBV11-2 and TRBJ2-6; D unresolved. The V end lost 2 bases, the J end lost 0 bases, and 8 bases lay between the germline ends. CDR1 is SGHAT and CDR2 is FQNNGV in the germline V gene. The CDR3 is made up of 16 amino acids. CDR3 sequence (DNA): TGTGCCAGCAGCTTACCCCCATACTCTGGGGCCAACGTCCTGACTTTC. Translating gives CASSLPPYSGANVLTF.

This clonotype has just a few counts. V usage is TRBV2 and J usage is TRBJ2-7; D gene ambiguous. Between the trimmed V and J ends, which lost 4 bases and 2 bases, there was a span of 9 bases. CDR1 is SNHLY and CDR2 is FYNNEI in the germline V gene. The CDR3 runs to 13 residues. The CDR3: CASSVGRAYEQYF. The CDR3 DNA is TGTGCCAGCAGTGTTGGCCGGGCCTACGAGCAGTACTTC. The full variable domain, rest sourced from reference TRBV2 and TRBJ2-7, is EPEVTQTPSHQVTQMGQEVILRCVPISNHLYFYWYRQILGQKVEFLVSFYNNEISEKSEIFDDQFSVERPDGSNFTLKIRSTKLEDSAMYFCASSVGRAYEQYFGPGTRLTVT.

This rearrangement joins TRBV5-4 to TRBJ2-2, with 9 bases identical to TRBD2. J lost 2 bases, V lost 3 bases, and 11 bases had no gene match. The germline CDR1 and CDR2 sequences are SGHNT and YYREEE (reference sequence). CDR3 size: 18 residues. The CDR3 region is CASSSWTGLASNTGELFF. CDR3 coding DNA: TGTGCCAGCAGCTCCTGGACCGGACTAGCGTCTAACACCGGGGAGCTGTTTTTT.

There are a few counts of this clonotype. V and J are TRBV6-4 and TRBJ2-3; TRBD2 matches at 8 bases. J gave up 1 base and V 3 bases, and 0 bases lay outside the gene matches. This CDR3 contains 14 residues. Germline CDR1 reads MRHNA; CDR2 reads SNTAGT. The chain's CDR3 is CASSERGGTDTQYF. The CDR3 DNA sequence: TGTGCCAGCAGTGAGCGGGGGGGCACAGATACGCAGTATTTT.

The V and J genes are TRBV11-2 and TRBJ2-7; no clear D. Germline V lookup: CDR1 SGHAT, CDR2 FQNNGV. The length of the CDR3 is 11 residues. V was clipped by 5 bases and J by 10 bases, with 12 bases between them. CDR3 nucleotide sequence: TGTGCCAGCAGCGCGTTTAATTTACAGTACTTC. This encodes CASSAFNLQYF.